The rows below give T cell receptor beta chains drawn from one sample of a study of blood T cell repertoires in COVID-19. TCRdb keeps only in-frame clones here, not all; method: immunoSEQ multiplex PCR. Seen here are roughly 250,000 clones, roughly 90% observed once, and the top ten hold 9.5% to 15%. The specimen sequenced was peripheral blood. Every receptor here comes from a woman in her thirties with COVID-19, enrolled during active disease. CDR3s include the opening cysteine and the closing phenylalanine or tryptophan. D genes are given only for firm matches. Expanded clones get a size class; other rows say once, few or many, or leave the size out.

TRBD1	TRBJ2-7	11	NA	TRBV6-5	TGTGCCAGCGGCAGGGGGTACGAGCAGTACTTC	CASGRGYEQYF
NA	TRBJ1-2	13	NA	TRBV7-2	TGTGCCAGCAGCCCCCTAGGGGACTATGGCTACACCTTC	CASSPLGDYGYTF
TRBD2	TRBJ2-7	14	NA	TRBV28	TGTGCCAGCAACCTGGTGGGGGGGAGGTACGAGCAGTACTTC	CASNLVGGRYEQYF
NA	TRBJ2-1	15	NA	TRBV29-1	TGCAGCACTGAGGATGGCCCTTCTTCCTACAATGAGCAGTTCTTC	CSTEDGPSSYNEQFF
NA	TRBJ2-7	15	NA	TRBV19	TGTGCCAGTAGTATAGGACAGGGAGGCACCTACGAGCAGTACTTC	CASSIGQGGTYEQYF
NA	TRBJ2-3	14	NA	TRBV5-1	TGCGCCAGCAGCGCCGACAGGAACACAGATACGCAGTATTTT	CASSADRNTDTQYF
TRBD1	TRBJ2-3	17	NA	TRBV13	TGTGCCAGCAGCTTAGCTATTGGGGGGACAGGGGCAGATACGCAGTATTTT	CASSLAIGGTGADTQYF
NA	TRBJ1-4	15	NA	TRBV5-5	TGTGCCAGCAGCTTGTCCCTCAGGGATCGCGAAAAACTGTTTTTT	CASSLSLRDREKLFF
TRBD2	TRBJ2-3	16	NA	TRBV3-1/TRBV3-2	TGTGCCAGCAGCCATACGACTAGCGTTTTCACAGATACGCAGTATTTT	CASSHTTSVFTDTQYF
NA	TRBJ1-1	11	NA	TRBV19	TGTGCCAGTGGACACTACACTGAAGCTTTCTTT	CASGHYTEAFF
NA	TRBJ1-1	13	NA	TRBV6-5	TGTGCCAGCAGGGGGCTAATGAACACTGAAGCTTTCTTT	CASRGLMNTEAFF
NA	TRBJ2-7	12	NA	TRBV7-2	TGTGCCAGCAGTCAACAGGGTTACGAGCAGTACTTC	CASSQQGYEQYF
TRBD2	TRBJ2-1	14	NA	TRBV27	TGTGCCAGCAGTGCCGGGGGGGCCGCCAATGAGCAGTTCTTC	CASSAGGAANEQFF
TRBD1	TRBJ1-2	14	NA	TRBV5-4	TGTGCCAGCAGTCCCCCGACAGGGGGCTATGGCTACACCTTC	CASSPPTGGYGYTF
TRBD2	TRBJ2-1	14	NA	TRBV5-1	TGCGCCAGCAGCTTCGCGGGGGGGCCTAGTGAGCAGTTCTTC	CASSFAGGPSEQFF
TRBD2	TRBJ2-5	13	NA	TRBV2	TGTGCCAGCTTAGCGGGGCGTCAGGGGACCCAGTACTTC	CASLAGRQGTQYF
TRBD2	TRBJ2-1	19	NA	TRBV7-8	TGTGCCAGCAGCTTAGAGGCCGCGGGGGTCTACTCTCTCTACAATGAGCAGTTCTTC	CASSLEAAGVYSLYNEQFF
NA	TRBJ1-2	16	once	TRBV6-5	TGTGCCAGCAGTTACTCGTACATGACGCGAGGCTATGGCTACACCTTC	CASSYSYMTRGYGYTF
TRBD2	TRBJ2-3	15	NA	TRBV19	TGTGCCAGTACCAGACTAGCGGGGAGCACAGATACGCAGTATTTT	CASTRLAGSTDTQYF
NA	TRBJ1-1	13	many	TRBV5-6	TGTGCCAGCAGCCATTCGGGGATACGGGAAGCTTTCTTT	CASSHSGIREAFF